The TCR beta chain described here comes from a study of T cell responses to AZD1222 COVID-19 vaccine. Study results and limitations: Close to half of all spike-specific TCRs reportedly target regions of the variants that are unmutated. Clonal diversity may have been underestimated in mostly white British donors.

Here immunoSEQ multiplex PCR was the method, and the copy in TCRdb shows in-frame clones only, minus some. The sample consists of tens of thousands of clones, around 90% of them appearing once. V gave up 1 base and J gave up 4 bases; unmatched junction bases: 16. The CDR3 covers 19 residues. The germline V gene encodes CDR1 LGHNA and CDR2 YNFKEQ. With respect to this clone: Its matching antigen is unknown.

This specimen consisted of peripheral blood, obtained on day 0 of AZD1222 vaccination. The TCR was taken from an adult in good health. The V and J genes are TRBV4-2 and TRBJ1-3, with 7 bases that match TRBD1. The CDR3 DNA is TGTGCCAGCAGCCAAGTCAGCCAAATCACCACAGGGGTGGGAAACACCATATATTTT. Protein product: CASSQVSQITTGVGNTIYF.